These 25 T cell receptor beta chains originate from one sample sequenced in a study of cytomegalovirus exposure and HLA in healthy donors. Clones were sequenced by immunoSEQ multiplex PCR, and TCRdb holds only the in-frame ones, with some missing. The sample holds about 56,000 clones, 89% seen once. Sequenced input: PBMCs. The receptors derive from a woman between 18 and 29 years old in good health and CMV-seronegative.

As DNA, the CDR3 is TGTGCCAGCAGCTCGGACAGGGACTATGGCTACACCTTC. Translated: CASSSDRDYGYTF. The gene calls are TRBV9 and TRBJ1-2, with 8 bases fitting TRBD1. The CDR3 is made up of 13 amino acids. The germline V gene encodes CDR1 SGDLS and CDR2 YYNGEE. V lost 4 bases and J lost 3; bases outside the gene matches: 2.

The chain uses TRBV7-2 and TRBJ2-7; no reliable D call. This CDR3 comprises 12 residues. In germline, CDR1 is SGHTA, CDR2 FQGNSA. V gave up 4 bases and J gave up 3 bases, with 7 bases separating them. The CDR3 sequence: CASSSEDYEQYF. DNA of the CDR3: TGTGCCAGCAGCTCAGAGGACTACGAGCAGTACTTC.

In nucleotides, the CDR3 is TGTGCCAGCAGCCGGGACAGGGTCTACAATGAGCAGTTCTTC. Protein sequence: CASSRDRVYNEQFF. The chain uses TRBV11-2 and TRBJ2-1; TRBD1 matches 9 bases. This CDR3 has 14 residues. Trimming cost V 5 bases and J 3 bases; bases outside gene matches: 2. Germline lookup yields CDR1 SGHAT and CDR2 FQNNGV.

This chain uses TRBV9 with TRBJ1-3, with 7 bases that match TRBD1. Germline trimming cut 3 bases from V and 0 bases from J; bases unmatched to any gene: 3. Germline V gene lookup returns CDR1 SGDLS and CDR2 YYNGEE. CDR3 length: 15 amino acids. The CDR3 DNA follows: TGTGCCAGCAGCGCTGACAGGGCCTCTGGAAACACCATATATTTT. This gives the protein CASSADRASGNTIYF.

V usage is TRBV5-5 and J usage is TRBJ1-5; 7 bases match TRBD1. In germline, CDR1 is SGHKS, CDR2 YYEKEE (reference sequence). This CDR3 has 16 amino acids. The junction had 8 bases not matched to a gene; V was cut back by 4 bases and J by 1 base. The chain's CDR3 is CASSPEQGRSNQPQHF. The DNA for the CDR3 is TGTGCCAGCAGCCCCGAACAGGGGCGAAGCAATCAGCCCCAGCATTTT.

The rearrangement joins TRBV4-2 to TRBJ2-7; D is unclear. V was pared by 0 bases and J by 2 bases, with 11 bases between. CDR1 and CDR2 (germline): LGHNA, YNFKEQ. This CDR3 is built from 15 residues. The CDR3 sequence: CASSQDLARTYEQYF. The CDR3, as DNA: TGTGCCAGCAGCCAAGACCTCGCGCGAACCTACGAGCAGTACTTC.

This chain uses TRBV19 with TRBJ2-2; TRBD2 matches 14 bases. V shed 8 bases, J shed 6 bases, and the junction held 2 bases outside the gene matches. Germline V gene sequence: CDR1 LNHDA, CDR2 SQIVND (reference sequence). This CDR3 has 14 amino acids. The CDR3 loop reads CASRTSGRPGELFF. CDR3 DNA sequence: TGTGCCAGTCGGACTAGCGGGAGGCCCGGGGAGCTGTTTTTT.

This clone was seen a single time. The V call is TRBV7-9, the J call TRBJ2-7, with 10 bases that match TRBD2. This CDR3 is 15 amino acids long. V lost 4 bases, J lost 4 bases, and 7 bases stayed unmatched. CDR1 and CDR2 (germline): SEHNR, FQNEAQ (reference sequence). CDR3 nucleotide sequence: TGTGCCAGCAGCTCGGCGCCTAGCGGGGGATACGAGCAGTACTTC. Encoded protein: CASSSAPSGGYEQYF.

On this clone: A junction end diverges from the germline sequence, so it may reflect a read error. The rearrangement uses TRBV11-2 and TRBJ2-5; TRBD1 matches 8 bases. This CDR3 spans 15 amino acids. Germline V CDR1 and CDR2: SGHAT, FQNNGV. For the CDR3, the DNA is TGTGCCAGCAGCCTAGAACAGGGGGAAGGAGAGACCCAGTACTTC. Amino acids: CASSLEQGEGETQYF.

V usage is TRBV14 and J usage is TRBJ2-2, with a tentative D call TRBD2 (5 bases). From germline, CDR1 is SGHDN and CDR2 FVKESK. This CDR3 contains 13 residues. The V end lost 4 bases, the J end lost 4 bases, and 7 bases lay between the germline ends. CDR3 amino acids: CASSPGSTGELFF. CDR3 nucleotide sequence: TGTGCCAGCAGCCCGGGGTCCACCGGGGAGCTGTTTTTT. The full variable domain, rest sourced from reference TRBV14 and TRBJ2-2, is EAGVTQFPSHSVIEKGQTVTLRCDPISGHDNLYWYRRVMGKEIKFLLHFVKESKQDESGMPNNRFLAERTGGTYSTLKVQPAELEDSGVYFCASSPGSTGELFFGEGSRLTVL.

The chain combines TRBV9 with TRBJ2-7, with TRBD2 identical over 10 bases. This CDR3 is 15 amino acids long. The V segment lost 4 bases and the J segment 3 bases; nucleotides outside the gene matches: 7. Germline CDR1 SGDLS, CDR2 YYNGEE. CDR3 in amino acids: CASSPRTSGNYEQYF. CDR3 nucleotides: TGTGCCAGCAGCCCCCGGACTAGCGGAAACTACGAGCAGTACTTC. Variable domain in full (rest from reference TRBV9 and TRBJ2-7): DSGVTQTPKHLITATGQRVTLRCSPRSGDLSVYWYQQSLDQGLQFLIQYYNGEERAKGNILERFSAQQFPDLHSELNLSSLELGDSALYFCASSPRTSGNYEQYFGPGTRLTVT.

The CDR3 DNA sequence: TGTGCCAGCAGTTTAGAGAGGTGGGGACTAGCGGGAGGGTACAGGACGCAGTATTTT. Protein product: CASSLERWGLAGGYRTQYF. This sequence joins TRBV28 and TRBJ2-3; 16 nucleotides match TRBD2. Germline V gene sequence: CDR1 MDHEN, CDR2 SYDVKM. With 2 bases clipped from V and 9 bases from J, the junction kept 14 bases outside the gene matches. The CDR3 length is 19 residues.

The rearrangement uses TRBV7-6 and TRBJ2-1; TRBD2 agrees at 14 bases. V was pared by 4 bases and J by 8 bases, with 7 bases of the junction left unmatched. The CDR3 consists of 16 residues. CDR1 is SGHVS and CDR2 is FNYEAQ in the germline V gene. The CDR3 coding sequence is TGTGCCAGCAGCTACGGGACTAGCGGGAGTATGGATGAGCAGTTCTTC. As protein: CASSYGTSGSMDEQFF. Full variable domain (missing parts from reference TRBV7-6 and TRBJ2-1): GAGVSQSPRYKVTKRGQDVALRCDPISGHVSLYWYRQALGQGPEFLTYFNYEAQQDKSGLPNDRFSAERPEGSISTLTIQRTEQRDSAMYRCASSYGTSGSMDEQFFGPGTRLTVL.

This clone was observed at least ten times. In DNA, the CDR3 is TGTGCCAGCAGCTTGGGTGGCGGCTCCTACGAGCAGTACTTC. The encoded protein is CASSLGGGSYEQYF. The V gene is TRBV5-4, the J gene TRBJ2-7; D call uncertain. This CDR3 is built from 14 residues. Germline V gene sequence: CDR1 SGHNT, CDR2 YYREEE (reference sequence). V lost 0 bases, J lost 0 bases, and 7 bases lay in between.

The genes are TRBV7-2 and TRBJ2-3; D is unresolved. Germline V gene sequence: CDR1 SGHTA, CDR2 FQGNSA. The length of the CDR3 is 13 residues. The V and J ends lost 4 bases and 2 bases respectively, with 7 bases between them. CDR3 in DNA: TGTGCCAGCAGCTGGGCTTACACAGATACGCAGTATTTT. Protein: CASSWAYTDTQYF. Drawing the rest from reference TRBV7-2 and TRBJ2-3, the complete variable domain is GAGVSQSPSNKVTEKGKDVELRCDPISGHTALYWYRQSLGQGLEFLIYFQGNSAPDKSGLPSDRFSAERTGGSVSTLTIQRTQQEDSAVYLCASSWAYTDTQYFGPGTRLTVL.

CDR3 in amino acids: CASSPEVYNSPLHF. CDR3 sequence (DNA): TGCGCCAGCAGCCCCGAGGTGTATAATTCACCCCTCCACTTT. This chain connects TRBV5-1 to TRBJ1-6; D unclear. Germline V CDR1 and CDR2: SGHRS, YFSETQ. V lost 4 bases and J lost 4, with 9 bases in between. The CDR3 is 14 amino acids.

This clone was recorded only once. J is TRBJ1-5 and V is TRBV6-6; no clear D. V lost 3 bases to trimming and J lost 0 bases, with 12 bases between them. Germline CDR1 MNHNY, CDR2 SVGAGI (reference sequence). This CDR3 region has 16 residues. The CDR3 coding sequence is TGTGCCAGCAGTTATATACGCAGCGATAGCAATCAGCCCCAGCATTTT. It yields the protein CASSYIRSDSNQPQHF.

J is TRBJ2-2 and V is TRBV19, with TRBD2 as a possible D gene (6 bases). There are 14 residues in the CDR3. From germline, CDR1 is LNHDA and CDR2 SQIVND (reference sequence). The germline V and J ends were trimmed by 5 bases and 5 bases, with 12 bases remaining between them. Here the CDR3 DNA reads TGTGCCAGTAGTCGGACGGAGGGGACCGGGGAGCTGTTTTTT. It codes for CASSRTEGTGELFF.

V and J are TRBV4-3 and TRBJ2-1, with 11 bases aligning to TRBD2. The CDR3 is made up of 15 amino acids. CDR1 is LGHNA, CDR2 YSLEER, per germline. V lost 6 bases, J lost 7 bases, and 8 bases stayed unmatched. The CDR3 loop reads CASRAGLAEGNEQFF. The CDR3 nucleotides are TGCGCCAGCAGGGCGGGACTAGCGGAGGGGAATGAGCAGTTCTTC.

CDR3 coding DNA: TGTGCCAGCAGTGCTGGAGGGGTAGGCAATGAGCAGTTCTTC. It is translated as CASSAGGVGNEQFF. This chain uses TRBV2 with TRBJ2-1, with D possibly TRBD2 on 6 matching bases. This CDR3 has 14 amino acids. Germline assignment: CDR1 SNHLY and CDR2 FYNNEI. V shed 4 bases and J shed 6 bases, with 13 bases lying between them.

The chain employs TRBV7-3 and TRBJ2-7; TRBD1 matches 8 bases. The CDR3 has 14 residues. V trimming: 3 bases; J trimming: 0 bases; junction bases outside the gene matches: 1. Germline V gene sequence: CDR1 SGHTA, CDR2 FQGTGA. CDR3 loop: CASSFGQGSYEQYF. CDR3 DNA: TGTGCCAGCAGCTTTGGACAGGGCTCCTACGAGCAGTACTTC.

The rearrangement uses TRBV2 and TRBJ1-2, with 8 bases that match TRBD1. V shed 5 bases, J shed 4 bases, and the junction held 6 bases outside the gene matches. The CDR3 consists of 14 residues. Germline V gene sequence: CDR1 SNHLY, CDR2 FYNNEI. CDR3 protein: CASSLGQGGYGYTF. DNA for the CDR3: TGTGCCAGCAGTCTCGGACAGGGCGGCTATGGCTACACCTTC.

The chain employs TRBV7-6 and TRBJ2-1; TRBD2 matches at 8 bases. This CDR3 has 16 amino acids. The V gene end was trimmed by 5 bases and the J gene end by 0 bases; junction bases not matched to a gene: 6. The V gene's germline CDR1 is SGHVS and CDR2 FNYEAQ. The CDR3 DNA reads as TGTGCCAGCAGCCATGTTAGCGGGAACTCCTACAATGAGCAGTTCTTC. It codes for CASSHVSGNSYNEQFF. The entire variable domain, with the rest obtained from reference TRBV7-6 and TRBJ2-1, is as follows: GAGVSQSPRYKVTKRGQDVALRCDPISGHVSLYWYRQALGQGPEFLTYFNYEAQQDKSGLPNDRFSAERPEGSISTLTIQRTEQRDSAMYRCASSHVSGNSYNEQFFGPGTRLTVL.

This chain connects TRBV5-1 to TRBJ1-1; D is uncertain. Germline assignment: CDR1 SGHRS and CDR2 YFSETQ. Trimming removed 1 base at V and 0 bases at J, with 7 bases between. This CDR3 has 14 residues. CDR3 sequence: CASSLNSVNTEAFF. The CDR3 DNA reads TGCGCCAGCAGCTTGAACAGTGTGAACACTGAAGCTTTCTTT.

CDR3 DNA sequence: TGTGCCAGCAGCCTGAAATCTGCGATGGGCGGCTACACCTTC. Translating gives CASSLKSAMGGYTF. J is TRBJ1-2 and V is TRBV6-5; D is undetermined. Germline V gene data show CDR1 as MNHEY and CDR2 as SVGAGI. This CDR3 is 14 amino acids long. Trimming took off 6 bases at V and 8 bases at J, with 19 bases between the two ends.